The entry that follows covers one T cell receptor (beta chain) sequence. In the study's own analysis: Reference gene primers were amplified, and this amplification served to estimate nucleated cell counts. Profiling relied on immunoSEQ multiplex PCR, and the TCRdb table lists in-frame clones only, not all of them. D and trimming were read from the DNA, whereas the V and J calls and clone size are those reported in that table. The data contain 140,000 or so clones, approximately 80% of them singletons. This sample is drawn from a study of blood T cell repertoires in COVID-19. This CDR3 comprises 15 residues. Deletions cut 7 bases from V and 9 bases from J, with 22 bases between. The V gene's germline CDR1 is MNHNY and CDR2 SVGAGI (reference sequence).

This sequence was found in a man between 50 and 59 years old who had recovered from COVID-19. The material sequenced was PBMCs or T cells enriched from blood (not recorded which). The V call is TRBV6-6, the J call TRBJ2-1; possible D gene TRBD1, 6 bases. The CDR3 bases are TGTGCCAGCACCCTGAGGGGCACAGGGTGGGTTGAGCAGTTCTTC. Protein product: CASTLRGTGWVEQFF.